Each of the 16 T cell receptor beta chains below was sequenced from the same sample in a study of blood T cell repertoires in COVID-19. Produced via immunoSEQ multiplex PCR; TCRdb's table is partial and in-frame only. The top ten clones hold about 1.6% of a sample with 120,000 or so clones, around 89% of them seen once. Material for sequencing was peripheral blood. These receptors came from a human donor in a cohort sampled during active COVID-19.

The chain couples TRBV10-2 to TRBJ2-7; D is possibly TRBD2 (5 bases). Germline V gives CDR1 WSHSY, CDR2 SAAADI. Deletions cut 0 bases from V and 6 bases from J, with 15 bases between. This CDR3 is 15 amino acids long. CDR3 bases: TGCGCCAGCAGTGAGTCTAGACTCACGAGCGGCGAGCAGTACTTC. It encodes CASSESRLTSGEQYF.

The chain recombines TRBV5-1 with TRBJ1-5; 9 bases are shared with TRBD1. The CDR3 consists of 14 residues. Per germline, CDR1 SGHRS and CDR2 YFSETQ. V shed 4 bases and J 8 bases; nucleotides not matched to a gene: 7. The DNA for the CDR3 is TGCGCCAGCAGCCCAGGGACAGGGATGGAGCCCCAGCATTTT. This encodes CASSPGTGMEPQHF.

The chain combines TRBV20-1 with TRBJ2-1; 8 bases agree with TRBD2. V lost 3 bases, J lost 1 base, and 14 bases stayed unmatched. This CDR3 contains 18 residues. Germline values: CDR1 DFQATT, CDR2 SNEGSKA (reference sequence). The CDR3 sequence is CSASVYGGADRSYNEQFF. The DNA for the CDR3 is TGCAGTGCTAGTGTTTACGGGGGGGCCGACCGATCCTACAATGAGCAGTTCTTC.

This rearrangement joins TRBV29-1 to TRBJ2-7; D call uncertain. V was trimmed by 6 bases and J by 2 bases, leaving 8 bases between them. The V gene's germline CDR1 is SQVTM and CDR2 ANQGSEA. This CDR3 has 11 amino acids. This CDR3 reads CSVWAAYEQYF. DNA of the CDR3: TGCAGCGTATGGGCAGCCTACGAGCAGTACTTC.

This clone was recorded many times. The chain links TRBV29-1 to TRBJ2-7, with TRBD2 matching over 12 bases. CDR1 SQVTM and CDR2 ANQGSEA come from the germline V gene. V lost 7 bases and J lost 4; bases outside the gene matches: 8. This CDR3 has 14 amino acids. The CDR3 spells CSATTSGSGYEQYF. The CDR3 nucleotides read TGCAGCGCTACGACTAGCGGGAGTGGATACGAGCAGTACTTC.

CDR3 nucleotide sequence: TGTGCCAGCAGTTTAGGTCGGGGGGGTAGCACAGATACGCAGTATTTT. It encodes CASSLGRGGSTDTQYF. The chain is built from TRBV27 and TRBJ2-3, with 8 bases identical to TRBD2. There are 16 residues in the CDR3. V lost 2 bases, J lost 0 bases, and 4 bases stayed unmatched. The germline CDR1 and CDR2 sequences are MNHEY and SMNVEV (reference sequence).

This chain's CDR3 is CSVGTGGARYQETQYF. The CDR3 DNA is TGCAGCGTAGGAACAGGGGGTGCTCGGTACCAAGAGACCCAGTACTTC. V is TRBV29-1 and J is TRBJ2-5; 8 nucleotides line up with TRBD1. The CDR3 is made up of 16 amino acids. CDR1 is SQVTM, CDR2 ANQGSEA, per germline. The J segment lost 0 bases and the V segment lost 6 bases, leaving 12 bases of the junction unmatched.

CDR3 coding DNA: TGTGCCAGTTCCCAACGGGACCCTAAGTGGGGAGGTACGCAGTATTTT. Protein product: CASSQRDPKWGGTQYF. The chain joins TRBV19 to TRBJ2-3, with D possibly TRBD2 on 6 matching bases. The CDR3 runs to 16 residues. Germline V gene lookup returns CDR1 LNHDA and CDR2 SQIVND (reference sequence). Trimming took off 8 bases at V and 8 bases at J, with 26 bases between the two ends. Complete variable domain (other parts from reference TRBV19 and TRBJ2-3): DGGITQSPKYLFRKEGQNVTLSCEQNLNHDAMYWYRQDPGQGLRLIYYSQIVNDFQKGDIAEGYSVSREKKESFPLTVTSAQKNPTAFYLCASSQRDPKWGGTQYFGPGTRLTVL.

The CDR3 loop is CASSSGGPGGELFF. DNA for the CDR3: TGCGCCAGCAGTAGCGGGGGCCCAGGGGGGGAGCTGTTTTTT. V and J are TRBV10-2 and TRBJ2-2; 8 nucleotides agree with TRBD2. Germline V CDR1 and CDR2: WSHSY, SAAADI. CDR3 length: 14 residues. V shed 5 bases, J shed 8 bases, and the junction held 7 bases outside the gene matches.

The chain is built from TRBV7-8 and TRBJ2-1, with 9 positions matching TRBD2. CDR3 length: 15 amino acids. Germline CDR1 is SGHVS and CDR2 is FQNEAQ. V dropped 3 bases and J dropped 4; count of bases not matched to a gene: 4. The DNA of the CDR3 is TGTGCCAGCAGCTTTAGCGGGGGTCTTTACAATGAGCAGTTCTTC. Its translation is CASSFSGGLYNEQFF.

This chain uses TRBV12-3 or TRBV12-4 with TRBJ2-1; D remains ambiguous. With 1 base removed from V and 7 bases from J, the gap between germline ends came to 5 bases. This CDR3 is 12 amino acids long. The DNA for the CDR3 is TGTGCCAGCAGTTTAGTTGAGAATGAGCAGTTCTTC. This translates into CASSLVENEQFF.

The chain employs TRBV6-5 and TRBJ2-1, with 8 bases identical to TRBD1. The V segment lost 6 bases and the J segment 4 bases; nucleotides outside the gene matches: 5. Germline CDR1 reads MNHEY; CDR2 reads SVGAGI. This CDR3 has 14 amino acids. CDR3 residues: CASRPGQEYNEQFF. Written as DNA, the CDR3 is TGTGCCAGCAGGCCGGGACAGGAGTACAATGAGCAGTTCTTC.

This clone has only one observation. The genes are TRBV6-1 and TRBJ2-7, with D uncertain. CDR1 is MNHNS, CDR2 SASEGT, per germline. V was shortened by 3 bases and J by 4 bases, with 4 bases between the two germline ends. The CDR3 is made up of 11 amino acids. The CDR3 reads CASSDSYEQYF. In DNA form, the CDR3 reads TGTGCCAGCAGTGACAGTTACGAGCAGTACTTC.

In its sample, this clone was seen a few times. The chain recombines TRBV5-1 with TRBJ1-4, with 7 bases aligning to TRBD1. CDR1 and CDR2 (germline): SGHRS, YFSETQ. Trimming removed 6 bases from V and 3 bases from J; junction bases left unmatched: 5. The CDR3 is made up of 14 amino acids. The CDR3 DNA is TGCGCCAGCACGATGGGACAGCCTAATGAAAAACTGTTTTTT. Amino acid sequence: CASTMGQPNEKLFF. The full variable domain, completed using reference TRBV5-1 and TRBJ1-4, is KAGVTQTPRYLIKTRGQQVTLSCSPISGHRSVSWYQQTPGQGLQFLFEYFSETQRNKGNFPGRFSGRQFSNSRSEMNVSTLELGDSALYLCASTMGQPNEKLFFGSGTQLSVL.

The genes are TRBV11-2 and TRBJ2-2; D perhaps matches TRBD1 (6 bases). Germline values: CDR1 SGHAT, CDR2 FQNNGV. The ends were cut back, 5 bases at V and 6 bases at J, with 10 bases in the middle. This CDR3 has 13 residues. The CDR3 here is CASSLRTAGELFF. In nucleotides, the CDR3 is TGTGCCAGCAGCCTAAGGACAGCCGGGGAGCTGTTTTTT.

This chain joins TRBV7-8 and TRBJ1-5, with D perhaps TRBD1 (6 bases). CDR3 length equals 16 residues. V shed 5 bases and J shed 4 bases, with 18 bases lying between them. Per germline, CDR1 SGHVS and CDR2 FQNEAQ. The CDR3 bases are TGTGCCAGCAGCCTCATTCCCGGGACATCTAATCAGCCCCAGCATTTT. Its translation is CASSLIPGTSNQPQHF.